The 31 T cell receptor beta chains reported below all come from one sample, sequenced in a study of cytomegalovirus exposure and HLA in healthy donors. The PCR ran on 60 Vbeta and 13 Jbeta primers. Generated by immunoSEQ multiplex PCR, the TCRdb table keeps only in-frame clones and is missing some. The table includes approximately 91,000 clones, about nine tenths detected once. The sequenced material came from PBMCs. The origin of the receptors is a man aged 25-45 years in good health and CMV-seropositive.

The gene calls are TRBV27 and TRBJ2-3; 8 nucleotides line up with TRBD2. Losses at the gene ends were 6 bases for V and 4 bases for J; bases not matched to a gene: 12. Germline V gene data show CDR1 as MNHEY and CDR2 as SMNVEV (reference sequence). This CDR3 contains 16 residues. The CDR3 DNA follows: TGTGCCAGCAGATCTCAAAGCGGGAGTTTGTCAGATACGCAGTATTTT. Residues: CASRSQSGSLSDTQYF.

The CDR3 nucleotides are TGTGCCAGCAGTTTCACCGGGACTAGCGATGAGCAGTTCTTC. This gives the protein CASSFTGTSDEQFF. This chain joins TRBV27 and TRBJ2-1, with 10 positions matching TRBD2. V was pared by 3 bases and J by 8 bases, with 4 bases of the junction left unmatched. CDR1 and CDR2 (germline): MNHEY, SMNVEV (reference sequence). The length of the CDR3 is 14 residues.

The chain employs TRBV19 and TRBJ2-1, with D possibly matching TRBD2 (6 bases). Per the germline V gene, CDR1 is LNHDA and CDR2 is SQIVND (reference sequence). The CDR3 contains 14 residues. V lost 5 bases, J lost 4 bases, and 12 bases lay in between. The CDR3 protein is CASSSAAGYNEQFF. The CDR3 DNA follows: TGTGCCAGTAGTTCAGCGGCGGGGTACAATGAGCAGTTCTTC.

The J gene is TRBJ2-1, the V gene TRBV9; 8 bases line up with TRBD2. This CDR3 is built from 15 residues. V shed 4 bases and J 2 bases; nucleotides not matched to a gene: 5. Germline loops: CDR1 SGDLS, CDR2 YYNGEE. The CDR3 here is CASSRGGEAYNEQFF. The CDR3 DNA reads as TGTGCCAGCAGCCGGGGGGGGGAGGCCTACAATGAGCAGTTCTTC.

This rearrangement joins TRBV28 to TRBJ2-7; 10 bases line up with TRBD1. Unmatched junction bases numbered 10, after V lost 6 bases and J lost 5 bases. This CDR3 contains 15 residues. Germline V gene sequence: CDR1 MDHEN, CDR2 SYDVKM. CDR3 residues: CASRLRGQGTHEQYF. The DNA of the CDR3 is TGTGCCAGCAGACTCCGGGGACAGGGGACCCACGAGCAGTACTTC.

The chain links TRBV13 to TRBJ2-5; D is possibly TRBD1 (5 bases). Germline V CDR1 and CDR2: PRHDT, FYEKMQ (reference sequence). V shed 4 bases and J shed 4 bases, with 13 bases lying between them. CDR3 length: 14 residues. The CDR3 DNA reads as TGTGCCAGCAGCTCCAGGGCTAGTAGAGAGACCCAGTACTTC. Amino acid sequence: CASSSRASRETQYF.

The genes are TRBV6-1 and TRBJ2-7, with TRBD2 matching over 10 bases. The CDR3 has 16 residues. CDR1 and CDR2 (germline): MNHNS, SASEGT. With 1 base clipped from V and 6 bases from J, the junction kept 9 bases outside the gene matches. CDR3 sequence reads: CASSEEWTSGFSEQYF. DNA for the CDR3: TGTGCCAGCAGTGAAGAATGGACTAGCGGTTTCTCCGAGCAGTACTTC.

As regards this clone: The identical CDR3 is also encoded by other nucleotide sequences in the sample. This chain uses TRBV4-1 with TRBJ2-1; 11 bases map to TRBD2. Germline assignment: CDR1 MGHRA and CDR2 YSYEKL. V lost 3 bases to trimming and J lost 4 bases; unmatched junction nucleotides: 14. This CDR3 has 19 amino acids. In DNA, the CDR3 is TGCGCCAGCAGCCACCCGGGGCTAGCGGGAGGATTTGGGTACAATGAGCAGTTCTTC. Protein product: CASSHPGLAGGFGYNEQFF.

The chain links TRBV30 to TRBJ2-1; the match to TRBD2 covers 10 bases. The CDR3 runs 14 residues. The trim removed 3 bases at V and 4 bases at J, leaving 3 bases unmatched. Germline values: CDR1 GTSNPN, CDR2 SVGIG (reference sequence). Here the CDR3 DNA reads TGTGCCTGGAGGGCTAGCGGGAGTTACAATGAGCAGTTCTTC. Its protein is CAWRASGSYNEQFF.

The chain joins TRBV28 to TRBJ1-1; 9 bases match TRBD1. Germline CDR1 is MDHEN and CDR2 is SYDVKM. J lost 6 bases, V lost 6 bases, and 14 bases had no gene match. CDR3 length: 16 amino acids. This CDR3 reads CASRNARDRAGAEAFF. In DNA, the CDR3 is TGTGCCAGCAGAAACGCCCGGGACAGGGCAGGCGCTGAAGCTTTCTTT. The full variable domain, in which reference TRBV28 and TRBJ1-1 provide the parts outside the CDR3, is DVKVTQSSRYLVKRTGEKVFLECVQDMDHENMFWYRQDPGLGLRLIYFSYDVKMKEKGDIPEGYSVSREKKERFSLILESASTNQTSMYLCASRNARDRAGAEAFFGQGTRLTVV.

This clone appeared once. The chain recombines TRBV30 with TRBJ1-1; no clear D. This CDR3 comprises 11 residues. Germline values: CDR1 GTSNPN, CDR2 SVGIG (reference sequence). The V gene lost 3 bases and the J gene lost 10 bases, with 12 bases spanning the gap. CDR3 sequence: CAWSLTRGAFF. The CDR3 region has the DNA TGTGCCTGGAGCTTAACTCGGGGAGCTTTCTTT.

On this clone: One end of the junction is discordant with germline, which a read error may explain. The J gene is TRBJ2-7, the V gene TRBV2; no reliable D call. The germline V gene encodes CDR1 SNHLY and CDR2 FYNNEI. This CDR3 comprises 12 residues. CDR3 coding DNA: TGTGCCAGCAGTGCCTTAGATTTCCTATCCAACTTC. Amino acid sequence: CASSALDFLSNF.

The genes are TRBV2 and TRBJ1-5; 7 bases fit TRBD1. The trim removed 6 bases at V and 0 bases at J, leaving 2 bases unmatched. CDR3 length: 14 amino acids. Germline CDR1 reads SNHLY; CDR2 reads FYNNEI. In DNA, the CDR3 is TGTGCCAGCAGGGGACAGAATAGCAATCAGCCCCAGCATTTT. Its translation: CASRGQNSNQPQHF. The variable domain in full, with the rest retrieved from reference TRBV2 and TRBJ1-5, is EPEVTQTPSHQVTQMGQEVILRCVPISNHLYFYWYRQILGQKVEFLVSFYNNEISEKSEIFDDQFSVERPDGSNFTLKIRSTKLEDSAMYFCASRGQNSNQPQHFGDGTRLSIL.

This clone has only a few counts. The CDR3 region is CASIRGIAEAFF. The CDR3 DNA sequence: TGTGCCAGCATTCGGGGGATTGCTGAAGCTTTCTTT. The chain uses TRBV2 and TRBJ1-1; D may be TRBD1 (5 bases). This CDR3 region has 12 residues. In germline, CDR1 is SNHLY, CDR2 FYNNEI. Trimming removed 7 bases from V and 6 bases from J, with 12 bases in between.

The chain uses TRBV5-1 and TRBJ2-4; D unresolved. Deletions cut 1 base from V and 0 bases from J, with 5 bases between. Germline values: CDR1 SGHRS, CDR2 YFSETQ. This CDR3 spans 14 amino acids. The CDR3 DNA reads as TGCGCCAGCAGCTTGACGGTAGCCAAAAACATTCAGTACTTC. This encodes CASSLTVAKNIQYF.

CDR3 sequence: CASSRRTGVSYNEQFF. CDR3 nucleotide sequence: TGTGCCAGTAGTCGCCGGACGGGAGTCTCCTACAATGAGCAGTTCTTC. The chain carries TRBV19 and TRBJ2-1, with D perhaps matching TRBD2 (6 bases). V was pared by 5 bases and J by 0 bases, with 14 bases between. This CDR3 region has 16 residues. Germline CDR1 and CDR2: LNHDA and SQIVND (reference sequence).

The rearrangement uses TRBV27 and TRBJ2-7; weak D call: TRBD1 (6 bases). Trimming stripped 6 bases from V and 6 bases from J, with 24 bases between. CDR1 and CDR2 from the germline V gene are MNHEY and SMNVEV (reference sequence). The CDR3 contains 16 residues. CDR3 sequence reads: CASSSYSAQGQAEQYF. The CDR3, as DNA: TGTGCCAGCAGCTCCTACTCGGCCCAGGGGCAGGCCGAGCAGTACTTC.

CDR3 protein: CASSPEYSNQPQHF. The CDR3 nucleotides read TGTGCCAGCAGTCCAGAATATAGCAATCAGCCCCAGCATTTT. The chain recombines TRBV28 with TRBJ1-5, with no clear D. The CDR3 sequence is 14 residues long. Deletions cut 5 bases from V and 0 bases from J, with 8 bases between. Germline values: CDR1 MDHEN, CDR2 SYDVKM. Complete variable domain (other parts from reference TRBV28 and TRBJ1-5): DVKVTQSSRYLVKRTGEKVFLECVQDMDHENMFWYRQDPGLGLRLIYFSYDVKMKEKGDIPEGYSVSREKKERFSLILESASTNQTSMYLCASSPEYSNQPQHFGDGTRLSIL.

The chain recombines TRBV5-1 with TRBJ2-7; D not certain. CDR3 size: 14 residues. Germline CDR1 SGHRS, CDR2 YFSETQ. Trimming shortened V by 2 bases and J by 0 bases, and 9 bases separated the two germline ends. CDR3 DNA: TGCGCCAGCAGCTTTTTCGGCGGCTCCTACGAGCAGTACTTC. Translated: CASSFFGGSYEQYF.

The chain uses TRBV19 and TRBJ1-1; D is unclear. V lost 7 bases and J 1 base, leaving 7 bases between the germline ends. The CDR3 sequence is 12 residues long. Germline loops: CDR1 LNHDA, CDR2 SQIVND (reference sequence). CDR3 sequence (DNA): TGTGCCAGTACAATCGGGAACACTGAAGCTTTCTTT. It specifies CASTIGNTEAFF.

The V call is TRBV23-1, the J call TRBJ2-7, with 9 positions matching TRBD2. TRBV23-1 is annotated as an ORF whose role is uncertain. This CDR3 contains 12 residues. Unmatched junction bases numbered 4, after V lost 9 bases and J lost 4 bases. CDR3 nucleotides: TGCGCCAGGGTGGGACTAGCATACGAGCAGTACTTC. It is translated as CARVGLAYEQYF.

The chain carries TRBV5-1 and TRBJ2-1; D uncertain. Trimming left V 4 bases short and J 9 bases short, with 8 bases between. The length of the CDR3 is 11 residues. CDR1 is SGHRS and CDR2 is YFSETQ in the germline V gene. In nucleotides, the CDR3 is TGCGCCAGCAGCAATTACGGTGAGCAGTTCTTC. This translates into CASSNYGEQFF.

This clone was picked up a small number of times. CDR3 protein: CASSSGANVLTF. CDR3 nucleotides: TGTGCCAGCAGTAGCGGGGCCAACGTCCTGACTTTC. This chain joins TRBV6-4 and TRBJ2-6; D is unclear. The CDR3 has 12 residues. V was pared by 5 bases and J by 4 bases, with 3 bases between. The germline V gene has CDR1 MRHNA and CDR2 SNTAGT.

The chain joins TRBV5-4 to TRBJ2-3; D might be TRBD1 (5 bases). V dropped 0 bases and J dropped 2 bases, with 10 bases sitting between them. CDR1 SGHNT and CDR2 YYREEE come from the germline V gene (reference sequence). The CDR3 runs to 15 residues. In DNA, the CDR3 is TGTGCCAGCAGCTTGGGACAGAGAGACACAGATACGCAGTATTTT. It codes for CASSLGQRDTDTQYF.

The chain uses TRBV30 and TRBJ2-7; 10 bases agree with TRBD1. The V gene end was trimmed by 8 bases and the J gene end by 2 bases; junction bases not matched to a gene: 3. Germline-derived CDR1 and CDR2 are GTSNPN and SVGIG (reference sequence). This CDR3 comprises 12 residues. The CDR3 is CAGDRGPYEQYF. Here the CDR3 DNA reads TGTGCCGGTGACAGGGGGCCCTACGAGCAGTACTTC. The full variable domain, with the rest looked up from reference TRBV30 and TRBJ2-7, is SQTIHQWPATLVQPVGSPLSLECTVEGTSNPNLYWYRQAAGRGLQLLFYSVGIGQISSEVPQNLSASRPQDRQFILSSKKLLLSDSGFYLCAGDRGPYEQYFGPGTRLTVT.

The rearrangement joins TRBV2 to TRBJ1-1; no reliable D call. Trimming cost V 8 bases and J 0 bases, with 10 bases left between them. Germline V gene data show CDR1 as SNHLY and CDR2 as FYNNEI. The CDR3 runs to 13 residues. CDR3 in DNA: TGTGCCAGCGTCCTTTACATGAACACTGAAGCTTTCTTT. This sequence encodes CASVLYMNTEAFF. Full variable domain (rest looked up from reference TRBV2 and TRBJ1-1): EPEVTQTPSHQVTQMGQEVILRCVPISNHLYFYWYRQILGQKVEFLVSFYNNEISEKSEIFDDQFSVERPDGSNFTLKIRSTKLEDSAMYFCASVLYMNTEAFFGQGTRLTVV.

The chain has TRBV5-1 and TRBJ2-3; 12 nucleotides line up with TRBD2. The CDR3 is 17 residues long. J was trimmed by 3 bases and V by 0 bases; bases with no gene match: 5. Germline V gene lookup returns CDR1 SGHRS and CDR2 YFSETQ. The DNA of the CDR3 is TGCGCCAGCAGCTTGGGAGGACTAGCGGGAACTACAGATACGCAGTATTTT. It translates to CASSLGGLAGTTDTQYF.

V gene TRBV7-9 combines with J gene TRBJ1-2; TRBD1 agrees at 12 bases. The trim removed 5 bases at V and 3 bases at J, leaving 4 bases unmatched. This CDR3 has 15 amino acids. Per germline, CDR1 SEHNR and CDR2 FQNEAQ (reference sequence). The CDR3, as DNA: TGTGCCAGCAGCCCGGGACAGGGGGCAGACTATGGCTACACCTTC. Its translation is CASSPGQGADYGYTF.

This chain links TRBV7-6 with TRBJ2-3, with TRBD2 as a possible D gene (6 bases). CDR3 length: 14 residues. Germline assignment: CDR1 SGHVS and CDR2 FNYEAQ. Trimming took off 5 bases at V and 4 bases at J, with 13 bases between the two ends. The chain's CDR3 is CASSRRERSDTQYF. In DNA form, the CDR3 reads TGTGCCAGCAGCCGTCGGGAGAGGTCAGATACGCAGTATTTT.

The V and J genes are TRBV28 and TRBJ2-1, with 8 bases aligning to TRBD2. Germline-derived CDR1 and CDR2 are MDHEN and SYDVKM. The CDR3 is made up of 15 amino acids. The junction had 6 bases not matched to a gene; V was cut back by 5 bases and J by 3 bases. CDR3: CASSLTSGFYNEQFF. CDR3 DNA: TGTGCCAGCAGTCTAACTAGCGGCTTCTACAATGAGCAGTTCTTC.

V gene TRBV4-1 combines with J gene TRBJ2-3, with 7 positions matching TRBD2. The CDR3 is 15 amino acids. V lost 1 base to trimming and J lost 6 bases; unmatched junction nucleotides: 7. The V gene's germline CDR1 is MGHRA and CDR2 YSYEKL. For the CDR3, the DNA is TGCGCCAGCAGCCAAGTAAGAGGGAGGGAGGATACGCAGTATTTT. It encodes CASSQVRGREDTQYF.